One sample yielded the 29 T cell receptor beta chains listed below, sequenced in a study of beta chain features in type 1 diabetes. All of the isolated RNA was reverse transcribed, so expressed TCRB transcripts were sequenced. Method: immunoSEQ multiplex PCR; TCRdb's copy keeps in-frame clones and lacks some. Among 300,000 to 400,000 clones, roughly an eighth were seen once, and the ten largest hold approximately 0.015%. Input material: naive CD4+ T cells from blood. The receptor source for this set is a man between 18 and 35 years old in good health.

The table lists this clone with a few counts. The CDR3 is CASSPHPGEGTDTQYF. The CDR3 region has the DNA TGCGCCAGCAGCCCACATCCGGGAGAGGGCACAGATACGCAGTATTTT. This sequence joins TRBV5-1 and TRBJ2-3, with D possibly TRBD2 on 6 matching bases. From germline, CDR1 is SGHRS and CDR2 YFSETQ. V dropped 4 bases and J dropped 1 base, with 16 bases sitting between them. The CDR3 extends over 16 amino acids.

The genes are TRBV5-1 and TRBJ1-2, with 9 nucleotides matching TRBD1. The CDR3 spans 15 residues. Trimming cost V 4 bases and J 7 bases; bases outside gene matches: 11. Per the germline V gene, CDR1 is SGHRS and CDR2 is YFSETQ. CDR3 DNA: TGCGCCAGCAGCCTACAGGGGACAGGGAACGCTGGCTACACCTTC. This translates into CASSLQGTGNAGYTF.

The rearrangement links TRBV5-1 to TRBJ2-6, with 12 bases identical to TRBD1. CDR3 length: 17 amino acids. Germline CDR1 and CDR2: SGHRS and YFSETQ. Trimming took 5 bases from V and 0 from J; bases not matched to a gene: 3. CDR3 sequence reads: CASSGTGGRSGANVLTF. As DNA, the CDR3 is TGCGCCAGCAGTGGGACAGGGGGCCGCTCTGGGGCCAACGTCCTGACTTTC.

This rearrangement joins TRBV11-2 to TRBJ1-4, with D possibly TRBD1 on 6 matching bases. CDR1 and CDR2 (germline): SGHAT, FQNNGV. This CDR3 comprises 16 residues. The V and J ends lost 5 bases and 8 bases respectively, with 21 bases between them. The CDR3 DNA sequence: TGTGCCAGCAGCCTGGTTGGCGGGGGGCGCCGGGAAAAACTGTTTTTT. This gives the protein CASSLVGGGRREKLFF.

This clone was seen more than once but under ten times. The chain is built from TRBV7-3 and TRBJ1-1; 8 nucleotides agree with TRBD1. This CDR3 region has 13 residues. J was trimmed by 6 bases and V by 3 bases; bases with no gene match: 3. Germline-derived CDR1 and CDR2 are SGHTA and FQGTGA. The CDR3 protein is CASSLDRASEAFF. CDR3 DNA: TGTGCCAGCAGCTTGGACAGGGCCTCTGAAGCTTTCTTT. The variable domain in full, completed from reference TRBV7-3 and TRBJ1-1, reads GAGVSQTPSNKVTEKGKYVELRCDPISGHTALYWYRQSLGQGPEFLIYFQGTGAADDSGLPNDRFFAVRPEGSVSTLKIQRTERGDSAVYLCASSLDRASEAFFGQGTRLTVV.

The chain uses TRBV6-4 and TRBJ1-5; D is uncertain. The CDR3 runs to 17 residues. The V end was cut by 3 bases, the J end by 0 bases, with 15 bases between. Germline V lookup: CDR1 MRHNA, CDR2 SNTAGT. The CDR3 reads CASSELLGDYSNQPQHF. The CDR3 DNA reads as TGTGCCAGCAGTGAACTCCTCGGCGACTATAGCAATCAGCCCCAGCATTTT.

The genes are TRBV6-5 and TRBJ2-1, with a possible D match to TRBD2 (5 bases). The V gene's germline CDR1 is MNHEY and CDR2 SVGAGI. The V and J ends lost 8 bases and 0 bases respectively, with 14 bases between them. The length of the CDR3 is 15 residues. In nucleotides, the CDR3 is TGTGCCAGCCTGAGGGCGGGCAGCTCCTACAATGAGCAGTTCTTC. Translating it yields CASLRAGSSYNEQFF.

A few counts support this clone. The chain joins TRBV7-2 to TRBJ2-7, with D maybe TRBD2 (5 bases). V gave up 2 bases and J gave up 3 bases, with 23 bases separating them. Germline CDR1 is SGHTA and CDR2 is FQGNSA. This CDR3 is 18 amino acids long. CDR3 in amino acids: CASSLFFVAAESNYEQYF. The CDR3 region has the DNA TGTGCCAGCAGCTTATTTTTCGTGGCAGCGGAATCGAACTACGAGCAGTACTTC.

The rearrangement links TRBV28 to TRBJ2-1; 8 positions agree with TRBD2. The CDR3 consists of 14 residues. From germline, CDR1 is MDHEN and CDR2 SYDVKM. Unmatched junction bases numbered 15, after V lost 11 bases and J lost 9 bases. CDR3 in amino acids: CACRDGGVGGEQFF. CDR3 DNA: TGTGCCTGCCGAGACGGGGGGGTAGGTGGTGAGCAGTTCTTC.

The chain couples TRBV10-3 to TRBJ2-7; tentatively, D is TRBD1 (6 bases). V was shortened by 3 bases and J by 5 bases, with 14 bases between the two germline ends. Germline CDR1 ENHRY, CDR2 SYGVKD. CDR3 length equals 14 residues. The CDR3 region is CAISEGQKGDEQYF. The CDR3 bases are TGTGCCATCAGTGAAGGTCAAAAGGGGGACGAGCAGTACTTC.

This chain links TRBV29-1 with TRBJ1-1, with D tentatively TRBD1 (6 bases). The V gene lost 6 bases and the J gene lost 1 base, with 12 bases spanning the gap. There are 13 residues in the CDR3. CDR1 is SQVTM and CDR2 is ANQGSEA in the germline V gene. DNA for the CDR3: TGCAGCGTATTGGGACACCCGAACACTGAAGCTTTCTTT. As protein: CSVLGHPNTEAFF.

CDR3 region: CASSLANGFYEQYF. The CDR3 nucleotides are TGTGCCAGCAGCTTAGCGAACGGTTTCTACGAGCAGTACTTC. V usage is TRBV7-9 and J usage is TRBJ2-7; D unclear. CDR1 and CDR2 (germline): SEHNR, FQNEAQ (reference sequence). Trimming took 0 bases from V and 3 from J, leaving 9 bases between them. The CDR3 extends over 14 amino acids.

This clone has just a few counts. J is TRBJ2-5 and V is TRBV28; 12 positions agree with TRBD2. The ends lost 6 bases at V and 5 bases at J; junction bases unmatched: 7. The V gene's germline CDR1 is MDHEN and CDR2 SYDVKM. The CDR3 runs to 15 residues. The CDR3 bases are TGTGCCAGCAGCCCGACTAGCGGGGGTCGCGAGACCCAGTACTTC. Protein product: CASSPTSGGRETQYF. The full variable domain, in which reference TRBV28 and TRBJ2-5 provide the parts outside the CDR3, is DVKVTQSSRYLVKRTGEKVFLECVQDMDHENMFWYRQDPGLGLRLIYFSYDVKMKEKGDIPEGYSVSREKKERFSLILESASTNQTSMYLCASSPTSGGRETQYFGPGTRLLVL.

Only a few counts were recorded for this clone. V usage is TRBV19 and J usage is TRBJ1-1; D remains ambiguous. V was clipped by 5 bases and J by 5 bases, with 24 bases between them. The CDR3 consists of 17 residues. The V gene's germline CDR1 is LNHDA and CDR2 SQIVND (reference sequence). The DNA of the CDR3 is TGTGCCAGTAGTTCCTCCCCACCGAGCGGGATCGAGACTGAAGCTTTCTTT. It codes for CASSSSPPSGIETEAFF.

V gene TRBV7-9 combines with J gene TRBJ2-7, with TRBD2 identical over 14 bases. The CDR3 has 17 amino acids. V was clipped by 4 bases and J by 6 bases; unmatched bases: 11. Germline CDR1 is SEHNR and CDR2 is FQNEAQ (reference sequence). The CDR3 nucleotides are TGTGCCAGCAGCTCCTCTTCCCGGACTAGCGGGAGGATCGAGCAGTACTTC. It is translated as CASSSSSRTSGRIEQYF. The full variable domain, its missing parts supplied by reference TRBV7-9 and TRBJ2-7, is DTGVSQNPRHKITKRGQNVTFRCDPISEHNRLYWYRQTLGQGPEFLTYFQNEAQLEKSRLLSDRFSAERPKGSFSTLEIQRTEQGDSAMYLCASSSSSRTSGRIEQYFGPGTRLTVT.

V gene TRBV27 combines with J gene TRBJ2-1, with D possibly TRBD2 on 5 matching bases. The CDR3 consists of 13 residues. Trimming shortened V by 5 bases and J by 7 bases, and 12 bases separated the two germline ends. CDR1 and CDR2 from the germline V gene are MNHEY and SMNVEV (reference sequence). DNA for the CDR3: TGTGCCAGCAGTCCCCCGGGAAGGAATGAGCAGTTCTTC. Its protein product is CASSPPGRNEQFF.

The chain recombines TRBV21-1 with TRBJ2-7; the table's D call of TRBD1 was not tested on the DNA. TRBV21-1 is recorded as a pseudogene. This CDR3 region has 21 residues. In nucleotides, the CDR3 is TGTGCCAGCAGCAAGCCATTTGGGCTAGCAGATAAGGGGACAAACCCCTACGAGCAGTACTTC. Protein: CASSKPFGLADKGTNPYEQYF.

This clone was seen a few times. Other DNA sequences in the same sample also yield this CDR3. The chain employs TRBV9 and TRBJ2-5, with D maybe TRBD2 (5 bases). Trimming stripped 2 bases from V and 2 bases from J, with 7 bases between. The CDR3 is 13 amino acids. From germline, CDR1 is SGDLS and CDR2 YYNGEE. CDR3 region: CASSVGGQETQYF. As DNA, the CDR3 is TGTGCCAGCAGCGTTGGCGGGCAAGAGACCCAGTACTTC.

This clone was recorded at least ten times. This chain joins TRBV4-3 and TRBJ2-1; unclear D gene. The V and J ends lost 0 bases and 4 bases respectively, with 10 bases between them. The CDR3 consists of 15 residues. Germline loops: CDR1 LGHNA, CDR2 YSLEER. The CDR3 protein is CASSQDQADYNEQFF. The CDR3 DNA follows: TGCGCCAGCAGCCAAGATCAGGCCGATTACAATGAGCAGTTCTTC.

The rearrangement joins TRBV9 to TRBJ1-2; D unresolved. Trimming shortened V by 0 bases and J by 1 base, and 10 bases separated the two germline ends. Per germline, CDR1 SGDLS and CDR2 YYNGEE. The CDR3 extends over 15 amino acids. CDR3 sequence reads: CASSVDGRHNYGYTF. The CDR3 nucleotides read TGTGCCAGCAGCGTAGATGGGCGTCATAACTATGGCTACACCTTC. The full variable domain, rest sourced from reference TRBV9 and TRBJ1-2, is DSGVTQTPKHLITATGQRVTLRCSPRSGDLSVYWYQQSLDQGLQFLIQYYNGEERAKGNILERFSAQQFPDLHSELNLSSLELGDSALYFCASSVDGRHNYGYTFGSGTRLTVV.

This clone was seen a handful of times. This rearrangement joins TRBV7-2 to TRBJ2-5; D not resolved. Trimming took 1 base from V and 4 from J, leaving 13 bases between them. This CDR3 comprises 15 residues. Germline lookup yields CDR1 SGHTA and CDR2 FQGNSA. CDR3: CASSLDATPGETQYF. As DNA, the CDR3 is TGTGCCAGCAGCTTAGATGCTACGCCCGGAGAGACCCAGTACTTC.

This chain uses TRBV20-1 with TRBJ2-4, with D perhaps TRBD2 (6 bases). V was clipped by 3 bases and J by 6 bases, with 6 bases between them. CDR3 size: 11 residues. CDR1 is DFQATT and CDR2 is SNEGSKA in the germline V gene (reference sequence). The chain's CDR3 is CSARGGNIQYF. The CDR3 DNA is TGCAGTGCTAGGGGGGGAAACATTCAGTACTTC.

This clone was recorded a few times. The V gene is TRBV4-3, the J gene TRBJ2-3; 8 positions match TRBD2. From germline, CDR1 is LGHNA and CDR2 YSLEER. The CDR3 covers 16 residues. With 0 bases clipped from V and 7 bases from J, the junction kept 9 bases outside the gene matches. The CDR3 sequence: CASSQDHSGSRHTQYF. The CDR3, as DNA: TGCGCCAGCAGCCAAGATCACAGCGGGAGTAGGCATACGCAGTATTTT.

This clone was seen a handful of times. This chain links TRBV7-2 with TRBJ2-7, with no clear D. The CDR3 consists of 13 residues. Deletions cut 5 bases from V and 3 bases from J, with 11 bases between. Germline assignment: CDR1 SGHTA and CDR2 FQGNSA. The CDR3 bases are TGTGCCAGCAGCCGAAACAGTCTCTACGAGCAGTACTTC. This translates into CASSRNSLYEQYF.

This chain links TRBV29-1 with TRBJ1-5, with D possibly being TRBD1 (5 bases). This CDR3 is 17 amino acids long. Trimming stripped 6 bases from V and 0 bases from J, with 21 bases between. Germline V lookup: CDR1 SQVTM, CDR2 ANQGSEA. CDR3 coding DNA: TGCAGCGTCTCATCGGATGGCGCGACAGATAGCAATCAGCCCCAGCATTTT. Translated, it gives CSVSSDGATDSNQPQHF.

The chain links TRBV6-6 to TRBJ1-5, with TRBD1 identical over 9 bases. The CDR3 contains 13 residues. V lost 6 bases, J lost 5 bases, and 2 bases stayed unmatched. Germline lookup yields CDR1 MNHNY and CDR2 SVGAGI (reference sequence). CDR3 nucleotides: TGTGCCAGCAGCCGGGACAGGGATCAGCCCCAGCATTTT. This sequence encodes CASSRDRDQPQHF.

The V call is TRBV30, the J call TRBJ2-7, with D possibly matching TRBD2 (6 bases). This CDR3 region has 17 residues. The germline CDR1 and CDR2 sequences are GTSNPN and SVGIG (reference sequence). Trimming shortened V by 3 bases and J by 4 bases, and 25 bases separated the two germline ends. The CDR3 here is CAWSPRPGLVAKYEQYF. The CDR3 DNA reads as TGTGCCTGGAGCCCAAGACCGGGACTGGTAGCCAAATACGAGCAGTACTTC.

CDR3 sequence: CASSSGLFFSYNEQFF. Written as DNA, the CDR3 is TGTGCCAGCAGCTCGGGACTATTTTTCTCCTACAATGAGCAGTTCTTC. The chain couples TRBV7-9 to TRBJ2-1, with 7 bases aligning to TRBD2. With 4 bases clipped from V and 0 bases from J, the junction kept 6 bases outside the gene matches. CDR1 SEHNR and CDR2 FQNEAQ come from the germline V gene (reference sequence). This CDR3 spans 16 amino acids.

The chain employs TRBV30 and TRBJ2-2, with D unresolved. Germline CDR1 and CDR2: GTSNPN and SVGIG (reference sequence). The CDR3 runs to 14 residues. V was trimmed by 5 bases and J by 1 base, leaving 11 bases between them. The CDR3 DNA follows: TGTGCCTGGCGGCGGATACAGAACACCGGGGAGCTGTTTTTT. This gives the protein CAWRRIQNTGELFF.